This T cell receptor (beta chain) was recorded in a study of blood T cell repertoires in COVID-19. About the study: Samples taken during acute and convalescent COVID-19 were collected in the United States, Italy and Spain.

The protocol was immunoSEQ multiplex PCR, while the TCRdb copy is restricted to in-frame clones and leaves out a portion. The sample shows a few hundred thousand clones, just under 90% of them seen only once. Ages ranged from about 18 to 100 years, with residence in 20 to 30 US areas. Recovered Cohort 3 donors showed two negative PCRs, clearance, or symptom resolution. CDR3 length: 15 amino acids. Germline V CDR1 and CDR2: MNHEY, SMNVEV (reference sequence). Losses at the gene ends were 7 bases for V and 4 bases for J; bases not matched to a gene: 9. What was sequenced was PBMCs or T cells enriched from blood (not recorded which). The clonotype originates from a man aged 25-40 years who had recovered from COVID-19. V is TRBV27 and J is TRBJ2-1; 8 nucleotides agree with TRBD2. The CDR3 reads CASMRGPGGYNEQFF. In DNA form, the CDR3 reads TGTGCCAGCATGCGCGGGCCGGGGGGGTACAATGAGCAGTTCTTC.